The 23 T cell receptor beta chains given below trace back to one sample, sequenced in a study of blood T cells in healthy people across ages. A second PCR of 7 to 11 cycles used a sample-barcoded 5' primer and a J-beta primer mix. TCRdb itself ran the 5' RACE reads through MiXCR, one entry per CDR3 protein. The top ten clones hold 15% to 20% of a sample with roughly 500,000 distinct CDR3 sequences, roughly 29% of them seen once. Material for sequencing was blood. All receptors derive from a woman in her seventies in good health.

The gene calls are TRBV20-1 and TRBJ2-7, with D perhaps matching TRBD2 (5 bases). The CDR3 is made up of 13 amino acids. Germline CDR1 DFQATT, CDR2 SNEGSKA (reference sequence). Trimming shortened V by 6 bases and J by 3 bases, and 15 bases separated the two germline ends. The chain's CDR3 is CSATGNAGYEQYF. CDR3 in DNA: TGCAGTGCCACGGGGAATGCGGGCTACGAGCAGTACTTC.

This clonotype occurred a few times. The chain joins TRBV20-1 to TRBJ1-1; 10 positions agree with TRBD1. Unmatched junction bases numbered 9, after V lost 5 bases and J lost 3 bases. The CDR3 runs to 15 residues. Germline CDR1 reads DFQATT; CDR2 reads SNEGSKA (reference sequence). The CDR3 region has the DNA TGCAGTGCTCGACAGGGGGCTAAGAGCGACACTGAAGCTTTCTTT. Protein product: CSARQGAKSDTEAFF.

Here the CDR3 DNA reads TGCAGTGCTAGAGATCGGCATCGGACAGGGAACCACAATGAGCAGTTCTTC. It is translated as CSARDRHRTGNHNEQFF. This chain uses TRBV20-1 with TRBJ2-5; 8 positions agree with TRBD1. With the DNA end fitting TRBJ2-1 better, the J assignment may be wrong. The CDR3 has 17 amino acids. Germline values: CDR1 DFQATT, CDR2 SNEGSKA (reference sequence).

The chain joins TRBV20-1 to TRBJ2-5; 12 nucleotides align to TRBD2. The CDR3 has 17 amino acids. The junction had 10 bases not matched to a gene; V was cut back by 0 bases and J by 5 bases. CDR1 is DFQATT and CDR2 is SNEGSKA in the germline V gene (reference sequence). CDR3 loop: CSARDLASGGARETQYF. The CDR3 coding sequence is TGCAGTGCTAGAGATCTGGCTAGCGGGGGGGCAAGGGAGACCCAGTACTTC.

This clonotype was counted a few times. The V call is TRBV2, the J call TRBJ2-2, with D unclear. The CDR3 spans 12 residues. The V gene's germline CDR1 is SNHLY and CDR2 FYNNEI. V lost 8 bases and J lost 6, with 10 bases in between. The CDR3 bases are TGTGCCAGCGGAAGGCTATCCGGGGAGCTGTTTTTT. This translates into CASGRLSGELFF.

The V gene is TRBV3-1, the J gene TRBJ2-3, with 9 bases aligning to TRBD2. J was trimmed by 2 bases and V by 4 bases; bases with no gene match: 7. In germline, CDR1 is LGHDT, CDR2 YNNKEL (reference sequence). The CDR3 extends over 16 amino acids. This chain's CDR3 is CASSLTAGGATDTQYF. In DNA form, the CDR3 reads TGTGCCAGCAGCCTAACAGCGGGAGGTGCCACAGATACGCAGTATTTT.

This clonotype has just a few counts. The rearrangement uses TRBV5-1 and TRBJ2-1; TRBD1 agrees at 8 bases. Germline trimming cut 3 bases from V and 2 bases from J; bases unmatched to any gene: 10. The germline gives CDR1 SGHRS, CDR2 YFSETQ. There are 17 residues in the CDR3. CDR3 DNA: TGCGCCAGCAGCTCGGCAGGGGGCGGTCCTGCCTACAATGAGCAGTTCTTC. This translates into CASSSAGGGPAYNEQFF.

This chain connects TRBV5-1 to TRBJ2-5; possible D gene TRBD2, 6 bases. The tail of the sequence fits TRBJ2-1 better, so the J call may be wrong. CDR3 size: 16 residues. From germline, CDR1 is SGHRS and CDR2 YFSETQ. CDR3 region: CASSLDGGDFYNEQFF. As DNA, the CDR3 is TGCGCCAGCAGCTTGGATGGAGGGGACTTTTACAATGAGCAGTTCTTC.

The rearrangement links TRBV12-3 or TRBV12-4 to TRBJ2-3; possibly TRBD2 for D (7 bases). Trimming pared 6 bases from V and 2 bases from J, leaving 24 bases between. The CDR3 runs to 18 residues. The CDR3 protein is CASSWGGGPYPYTDTQYF. The CDR3 region has the DNA TGTGCCAGCAGCTGGGGCGGGGGCCCATACCCCTACACAGATACGCAGTATTTT.

This clonotype appeared a few times. J is TRBJ2-4 and V is TRBV2; 11 bases are a match to TRBD2. The CDR3 spans 18 residues. The V gene end was trimmed by 5 bases and the J gene end by 0 bases; junction bases not matched to a gene: 9. Germline-derived CDR1 and CDR2 are SNHLY and FYNNEI. The CDR3 region has the DNA TGTGCCAGCAGTTACGAGACTAGCGGGGTACTAGCCAAAAACATTCAGTACTTC. Encoded protein: CASSYETSGVLAKNIQYF.

The chain recombines TRBV12-3 or TRBV12-4 with TRBJ1-2, with TRBD1 matching over 9 bases. The CDR3 has 14 amino acids. V was pared by 5 bases and J by 8 bases, with 9 bases of the junction left unmatched. For the CDR3, the DNA is TGTGCCAGCAGTGGGGGACAGGGAGGTATGGGCTACACCTTC. Its protein product is CASSGGQGGMGYTF.

This clonotype was seen ten or more times. The chain joins TRBV6-5 to TRBJ1-2; perhaps TRBD1 as D (6 bases). The CDR3 runs 14 residues. The germline gives CDR1 MNHEY, CDR2 SVGAGI. Trimming removed 6 bases at V and 6 bases at J, with 17 bases between. Written as DNA, the CDR3 is TGTGCCAGCAGCACCCAAGGGGGGTTCGATGGCTACACCTTC. It translates to CASSTQGGFDGYTF.

The chain employs TRBV5-1 and TRBJ2-2, with a possible D match to TRBD2 (6 bases). V lost 2 bases and J lost 2, with 13 bases in between. The CDR3 loop spans 16 amino acids. Per the germline V gene, CDR1 is SGHRS and CDR2 is YFSETQ. The CDR3 DNA reads TGCGCCAGCAGCTTCGGGTGGCGGGGAAACACCGGGGAGCTGTTTTTT. Protein product: CASSFGWRGNTGELFF. The full variable domain, with the rest looked up from reference TRBV5-1 and TRBJ2-2, is KAGVTQTPRYLIKTRGQQVTLSCSPISGHRSVSWYQQTPGQGLQFLFEYFSETQRNKGNFPGRFSGRQFSNSRSEMNVSTLELGDSALYLCASSFGWRGNTGELFFGEGSRLTVL.

This clonotype occurred a few times. This rearrangement joins TRBV18 to TRBJ1-2; 9 bases fit TRBD1. CDR1 and CDR2 (germline): KGHSH, LQKENI. This CDR3 has 15 residues. The junction had 6 bases not matched to a gene; V was cut back by 4 bases and J by 3 bases. The CDR3 DNA reads as TGTGCCAGCTCACTCCGGGACAGGGTTGACTATGGCTACACCTTC. Protein sequence: CASSLRDRVDYGYTF.

This clonotype was counted between two and nine times. The J gene is TRBJ2-7, the V gene TRBV4-3, with a possible D match to TRBD2 (5 bases). Trimming shortened V by 0 bases and J by 5 bases, and 14 bases separated the two germline ends. This CDR3 contains 15 residues. Germline CDR1 reads LGHNA; CDR2 reads YSLEER. For the CDR3, the DNA is TGCGCCAGCAGCCAAGACCGGGATTGGGCCAACGAGCAGTACTTC. Its protein is CASSQDRDWANEQYF.

This clonotype was seen a handful of times. The genes are TRBV5-1 and TRBJ2-5; no definite D call. The germline gives CDR1 SGHRS, CDR2 YFSETQ. The CDR3 is made up of 14 amino acids. The V end was cut by 4 bases, the J end by 5 bases, with 15 bases between. DNA of the CDR3: TGCGCCAGCAGCCAAGCTGGACGAGAGGAGACCCAGTACTTC. This encodes CASSQAGREETQYF.

The CDR3 DNA sequence: TGCAGTGCTAGAGATCAGGGGGGAGACACTGAAGCTTTCTTT. It specifies CSARDQGGDTEAFF. This chain connects TRBV20-1 to TRBJ1-1, with 7 bases that match TRBD1. J gave up 3 bases and V 0 bases, and 4 bases lay outside the gene matches. The germline CDR1 and CDR2 sequences are DFQATT and SNEGSKA (reference sequence). The CDR3 has 14 residues.

The chain recombines TRBV5-1 with TRBJ2-7, with a weak D call TRBD1 (6 bases). This CDR3 comprises 14 residues. The V gene's germline CDR1 is SGHRS and CDR2 YFSETQ. The V and J ends lost 4 bases and 1 base respectively, with 12 bases between them. DNA of the CDR3: TGCGCCAGCAGCCCAGGACAGCAATCCTACGAGCAGTACTTC. Its protein product is CASSPGQQSYEQYF.

V and J are TRBV16 and TRBJ2-3; D call uncertain. This CDR3 is 18 amino acids long. Germline V lookup: CDR1 KGHSY, CDR2 FQNENV. Trimming left V 5 bases short and J 0 bases short, with 21 bases between. The CDR3 here is CASSSTPGLGRSTDTQYF. CDR3 in DNA: TGTGCCAGCAGCAGTACCCCTGGGCTGGGAAGGAGCACAGATACGCAGTATTTT.

In its sample, this clonotype was seen a few times. This sequence joins TRBV20-1 and TRBJ2-3; D may be TRBD2 (5 bases). Trimming left V 0 bases short and J 6 bases short, with 19 bases between. This CDR3 has 16 residues. Germline V gene lookup returns CDR1 DFQATT and CDR2 SNEGSKA (reference sequence). In DNA, the CDR3 is TGCAGTGCTAGAGATCTCACGGAGGTCTCGGCGGATACGCAGTATTTT. Translation gives CSARDLTEVSADTQYF.

J is TRBJ1-1 and V is TRBV25-1; no definite D call. CDR1 is MGHDK and CDR2 is SYGVNS in the germline V gene. Deletions cut 4 bases from V and 9 bases from J, with 6 bases between. The CDR3 extends over 10 amino acids. Here the CDR3 reads CASSADKAFF. DNA of the CDR3: TGTGCCAGCAGTGCTGACAAAGCTTTCTTT.

This clonotype has a handful of counts. The V gene is TRBV29-1, the J gene TRBJ1-1; D is possibly TRBD1 (5 bases). Germline V gives CDR1 SQVTM, CDR2 ANQGSEA. The V end lost 5 bases, the J end lost 9 bases, and 19 bases lay between the germline ends. The CDR3 is made up of 13 amino acids. The CDR3 sequence is CSVLTGTTAKAFF. CDR3 bases: TGCAGCGTTCTTACTGGGACTACCGCGAAAGCTTTCTTT.

V is TRBV5-5 and J is TRBJ2-2; D is uncertain. The V end was cut by 0 bases, the J end by 4 bases, with 10 bases between. The CDR3 spans 15 residues. The germline V gene encodes CDR1 SGHKS and CDR2 YYEKEE (reference sequence). The CDR3 coding sequence is TGTGCCAGCAGCTTGGGTCGGTCTCTCACCGGGGAGCTGTTTTTT. Amino acid sequence: CASSLGRSLTGELFF.